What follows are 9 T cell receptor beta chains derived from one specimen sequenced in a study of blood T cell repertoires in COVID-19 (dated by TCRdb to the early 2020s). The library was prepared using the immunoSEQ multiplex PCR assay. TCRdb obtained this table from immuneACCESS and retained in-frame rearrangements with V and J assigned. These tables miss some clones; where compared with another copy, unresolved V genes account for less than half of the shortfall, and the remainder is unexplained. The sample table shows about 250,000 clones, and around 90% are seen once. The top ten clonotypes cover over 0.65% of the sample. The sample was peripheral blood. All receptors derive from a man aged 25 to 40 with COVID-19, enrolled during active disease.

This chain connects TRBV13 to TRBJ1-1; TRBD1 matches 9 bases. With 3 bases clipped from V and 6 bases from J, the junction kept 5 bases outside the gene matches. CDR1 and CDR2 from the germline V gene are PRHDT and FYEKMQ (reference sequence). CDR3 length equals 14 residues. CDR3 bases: TGTGCCAGCAGCTTTGGGACAGGGACTCCTGAAGCTTTCTTT. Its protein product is CASSFGTGTPEAFF.

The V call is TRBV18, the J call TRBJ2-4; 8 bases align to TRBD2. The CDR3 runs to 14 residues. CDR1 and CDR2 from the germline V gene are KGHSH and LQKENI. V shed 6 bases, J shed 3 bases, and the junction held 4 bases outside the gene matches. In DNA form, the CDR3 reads TGTGCCAGCTCTCCTCGGGGGGGCAAAAACATTCAGTACTTC. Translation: CASSPRGGKNIQYF.

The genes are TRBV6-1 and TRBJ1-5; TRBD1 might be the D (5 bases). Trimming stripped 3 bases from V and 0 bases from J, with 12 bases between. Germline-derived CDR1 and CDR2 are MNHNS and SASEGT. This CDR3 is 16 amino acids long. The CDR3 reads CASSDGGVYSNQPQHF. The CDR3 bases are TGTGCCAGCAGTGACGGGGGGGTATATAGCAATCAGCCCCAGCATTTT.

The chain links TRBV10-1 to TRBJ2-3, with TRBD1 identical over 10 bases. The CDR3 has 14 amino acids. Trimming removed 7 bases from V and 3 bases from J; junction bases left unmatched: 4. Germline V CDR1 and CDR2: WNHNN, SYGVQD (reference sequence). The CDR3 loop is CASTSGQGTDTQYF. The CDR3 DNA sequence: TGCGCCAGCACCTCGGGACAGGGGACAGATACGCAGTATTTT.

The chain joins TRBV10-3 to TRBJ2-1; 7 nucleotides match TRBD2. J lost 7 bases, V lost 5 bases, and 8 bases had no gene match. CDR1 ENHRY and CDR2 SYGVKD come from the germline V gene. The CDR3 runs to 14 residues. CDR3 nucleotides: TGTGCCATCAGTCGGGGGGAGAGCGGTAATGAGCAGTTCTTC. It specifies CAISRGESGNEQFF.

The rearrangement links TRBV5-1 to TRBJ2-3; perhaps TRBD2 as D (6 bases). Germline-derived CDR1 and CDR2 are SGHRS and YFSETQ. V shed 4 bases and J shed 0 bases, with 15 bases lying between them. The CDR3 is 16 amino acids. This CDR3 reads CASSLFGEVSTDTQYF. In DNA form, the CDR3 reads TGCGCCAGCAGCCTGTTCGGGGAGGTTAGCACAGATACGCAGTATTTT.

CDR3 nucleotide sequence: TGTGCCAGCAGCCCAACAGGGGGGGCCTTGTACGAGCAGTACTTC. Its protein product is CASSPTGGALYEQYF. The chain links TRBV7-2 to TRBJ2-7; D possibly corresponds to TRBD1 (8 bases). Trimming took off 5 bases at V and 4 bases at J, with 18 bases between the two ends. Germline V lookup: CDR1 SGHTA, CDR2 FQGNSA. This CDR3 is 15 amino acids long.

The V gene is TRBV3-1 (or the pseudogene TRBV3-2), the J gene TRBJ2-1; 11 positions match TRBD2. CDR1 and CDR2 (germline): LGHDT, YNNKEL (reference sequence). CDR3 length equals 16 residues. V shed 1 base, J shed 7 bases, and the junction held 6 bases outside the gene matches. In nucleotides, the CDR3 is TGTGCCAGCAGCCAAGTCCTAGCGGGGGGACAAAATGAGCAGTTCTTC. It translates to CASSQVLAGGQNEQFF.

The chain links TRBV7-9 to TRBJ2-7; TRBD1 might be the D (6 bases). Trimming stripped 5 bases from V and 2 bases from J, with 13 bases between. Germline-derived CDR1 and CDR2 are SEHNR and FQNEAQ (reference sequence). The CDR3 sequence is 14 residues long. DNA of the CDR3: TGTGCCAGCAGCCCGGACAGTAAACCCTACGAGCAGTACTTC. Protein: CASSPDSKPYEQYF. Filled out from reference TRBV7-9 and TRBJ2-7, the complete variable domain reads DTGVSQNPRHKITKRGQNVTFRCDPISEHNRLYWYRQTLGQGPEFLTYFQNEAQLEKSRLLSDRFSAERPKGSFSTLEIQRTEQGDSAMYLCASSPDSKPYEQYFGPGTRLTVT.